These T cell receptor beta chains were read from a single sample in a study of blood T cell repertoires in COVID-19. Generated by immunoSEQ multiplex PCR, the TCRdb table keeps only in-frame clones and is missing some. The data contain 300,000 to 400,000 clones, approximately 89% of them singletons. Sequencing was performed on peripheral blood. These receptors were collected from a woman aged 45-65 years who had recovered from COVID-19. Both conserved end residues are part of each CDR3. D genes are given only for firm matches. A row's size may be missing; if present it is once, few, many or a size class.

>TRBJ1-2|NA|TRBV12-3/TRBV12-4|TRBD1
TGTGCCAGCGGGTTTGGACAGGGGAGTGGCTACACCTTC
CASGFGQGSGYTF
>TRBJ1-1|NA|TRBV28|NA
TGTGCCAGCAGTCGCAGAGACACAGGTGAAGCTTTCTTT
CASSRRDTGEAFF
>TRBJ2-7|NA|TRBV7-2|NA
TGTGCCAGCGCCCCTGGGGGCTTGACGGTGCAGTACTTC
CASAPGGLTVQYF
>TRBJ1-1|once|TRBV19|NA
TGTGCCAGTAGTTCCAGGGTGGGAAGGTACACTGAAGCTTTCTTT
CASSSRVGRYTEAFF
>TRBJ1-4|NA|TRBV19|NA
TGTGCCAGTAGCCTGAACGAGGCAGCTAATGAAAAACTGTTTTTT
CASSLNEAANEKLFF
>TRBJ2-2|NA|TRBV19|NA
TGTGCCAGTAGTATCGCAGAAACCGGGGAGCTGTTTTTT
CASSIAETGELFF
>TRBJ2-2|NA|TRBV11-2|TRBD2
TGTGCCAGCAGCGTACGACTAGCCGGGAACACCGGGGAGCTGTTTTTT
CASSVRLAGNTGELFF
>TRBJ1-1|NA|TRBV28|NA
TGTGCCAGCAGTGAACAGGGCGTTGACACTGAAGCTTTCTTT
CASSEQGVDTEAFF
>TRBJ1-4|NA|TRBV12-3/TRBV12-4|NA
TGTGCCAGCAGGGGAGGGGAAAAACTGTTTTTT
CASRGGEKLFF
>TRBJ1-5|NA|TRBV6-1|NA
TGTGCCAGCAGTGAAGAAGCCGACTATTTCCAGCCCCAGCATTTT
CASSEEADYFQPQHF
>TRBJ1-2|NA|TRBV5-1|TRBD1
TGCGCCAGCAGCTTTACCCCGGACAGGGGGCGGCCCTATGGCTACACCTTC
CASSFTPDRGRPYGYTF
>TRBJ1-1|few|TRBV7-9|NA
TGTGCCAGCAGCTTTACAGGGAACACTGAAGCTTTCTTT
CASSFTGNTEAFF
>TRBJ1-5|NA|TRBV7-2|NA
TGTGCCAGCAGCCCGGGGGAGAGCAATCAGCCCCAGCATTTT
CASSPGESNQPQHF
>TRBJ2-7|NA|TRBV2|NA
TGTGCCAGCAGGTGGAGGCCCGAGCAGTACTTC
CASRWRPEQYF
>TRBJ2-7|few|TRBV6-2/TRBV6-3|NA
TGTGCCAGCAGTTACTGGGTTGCGGTCAGCTCCTACGAGCAGTACTTC
CASSYWVAVSSYEQYF
>TRBJ1-2|NA|TRBV6-6|NA
TGTGCCAGCAGTTACCCGGGACATCGTGGCTACACCTTC
CASSYPGHRGYTF
>TRBJ1-1|NA|TRBV2|TRBD1
TGTGCCAGCAGTGAAGCGTGGACAGGGGGACTCACTGAAGCTTTCTTT
CASSEAWTGGLTEAFF
>TRBJ2-7|NA|TRBV10-1|TRBD1
TGCGCCAGCAGCTCCGGGACAGGGATTGGCGAGCAGTACTTC
CASSSGTGIGEQYF
>TRBJ1-3|few|TRBV25-1|NA
TGTGCCAGCAGTGATCCTCGGAGCAGGGCTGGAAACACCATATATTTT
CASSDPRSRAGNTIYF
>TRBJ1-1|NA|TRBV18|NA
TGTGCCAGCTCACCACTGGGTACCGGGACTGAAGCTTTCTTT
CASSPLGTGTEAFF
>TRBJ1-5|NA|TRBV3-1/TRBV3-2|NA
TGTGCCAGCAGCCACAGGGATAATAGCAATCAGCCCCAGCATTTT
CASSHRDNSNQPQHF
>TRBJ2-2|NA|TRBV5-1|NA
TGCGCCAGCAGCGCGGTTTATACCGGGGAGCTGTTTTTT
CASSAVYTGELFF